This T cell receptor beta chain was identified in a study of blood T cells in healthy people across ages. The study's findings and limits: In these data, TCR beta diversity tracked strongly with naive T cell percentage.

The use of a sample-barcoded 5' primer and a J-beta primer mix characterized a second PCR of about 7 to 12 cycles. A template-switch adaptor with 12 random nucleotides tagged each cDNA molecule. Every sample produced at least 3 million CDR3-containing paired-end reads. Via MiXCR, TCRdb re-called the 5' RACE reads, giving one row per CDR3 protein. The sample consists of around 650,000 distinct CDR3 sequences, approximately 29% of them appearing once. This clonotype was counted only a few times. Its antigen is not identified. Germline values: CDR1 MNHNS, CDR2 SASEGT. V shed 6 bases and J shed 10 bases, with 18 bases lying between them. CDR3 size: 13 residues.

Sequenced input: blood. This TCR was sampled from a woman over 75 in good health. The rearrangement uses TRBV6-1 and TRBJ1-1, with D tentatively TRBD1 (5 bases). Written as DNA, the CDR3 is TGTGCCAGCAGCCGGGACGTCGCGGGAGGAGCTTTCTTT. It is translated as CASSRDVAGGAFF.